The 14 T cell receptor beta chains below come from one sample, sequenced in a study of T-cell reconstitution after alpha-beta-depleted transplantation in children. TCRbeta library preparation incorporated unique molecular identifiers. Each CDR3 protein gets one entry after TCRdb re-called the PCR reads with MiXCR. The sample lists some 500,000 distinct CDR3 sequences, approximately 20% occurring once. The source was PBMCs from the stem cell graft donor, collected from the stem cell graft. These receptors came from a human donor who donated a stem cell graft to a child with acute lymphoblastic leukemia.

The J gene is TRBJ2-1, the V gene TRBV6-2 or TRBV6-3, with D unclear. This CDR3 region has 13 residues. Between the trimmed V and J ends, which lost 0 bases and 7 bases, there was a span of 7 bases. Germline V gene lookup returns CDR1 MNHEY and CDR2 SVGEGT. CDR3 DNA: TGTGCCAGCAGTTACTCGACCCTGAATGAGCAGTTCTTC. Translating gives CASSYSTLNEQFF.

This clonotype was counted between two and nine times. V usage is TRBV27 and J usage is TRBJ2-1; D uncertain. Germline V lookup: CDR1 MNHEY, CDR2 SMNVEV (reference sequence). The V gene lost 5 bases and the J gene lost 7 bases, with 9 bases spanning the gap. This CDR3 spans 12 amino acids. The CDR3 DNA is TGTGCCAGCAGTGTGGGCTCGAATGAGCAGTTCTTC. Its protein product is CASSVGSNEQFF.

This chain connects TRBV5-1 to TRBJ2-3; possible D gene TRBD2, 6 bases. V was trimmed by 4 bases and J by 3 bases, leaving 15 bases between them. CDR3 length: 15 amino acids. Germline values: CDR1 SGHRS, CDR2 YFSETQ. The CDR3 DNA follows: TGCGCCAGCAGCCGGAGGCCGGGAGTGACAGATACGCAGTATTTT. This gives the protein CASSRRPGVTDTQYF.

This clonotype was observed a few times. V usage is TRBV5-1 and J usage is TRBJ2-1; possibly TRBD2 for D (6 bases). Trimming took 4 bases from V and 9 from J, leaving 23 bases between them. The CDR3 runs 16 residues. Germline loops: CDR1 SGHRS, CDR2 YFSETQ. The CDR3 DNA follows: TGCGCCAGCAGCCCACCTGCGGGACCCCGTTCAAGTGAGCAGTTCTTC. Translating it yields CASSPPAGPRSSEQFF.

This chain joins TRBV7-8 and TRBJ2-5, with D tentatively TRBD1 (6 bases). Germline V gene lookup returns CDR1 SGHVS and CDR2 FQNEAQ. Trimming removed 0 bases from V and 3 bases from J, with 8 bases in between. CDR3 length: 14 residues. The CDR3 DNA reads as TGTGCCAGCAGCTTAGCGTACAGGGAAGAGACCCAGTACTTC. Its translation: CASSLAYREETQYF.

The chain links TRBV29-1 to TRBJ2-1; D is unresolved. V was shortened by 5 bases and J by 5 bases, with 7 bases between the two germline ends. The CDR3 spans 11 residues. Germline lookup yields CDR1 SQVTM and CDR2 ANQGSEA. CDR3 in DNA: TGCAGCGTTCCTTCCAACAATGAGCAGTTCTTC. Residues: CSVPSNNEQFF.

In its sample, this clonotype was seen a few times. The CDR3 region is CASSPGRGGMPYEQYF. CDR3 coding DNA: TGTGCCAGCAGCCCCGGCCGCGGGGGGATGCCCTACGAGCAGTACTTC. The gene calls are TRBV9 and TRBJ2-7, with TRBD2 matching 8 bases. V shed 4 bases, J shed 2 bases, and the junction held 11 bases outside the gene matches. The CDR3 runs 16 residues. Germline CDR1 SGDLS, CDR2 YYNGEE.

This clonotype has only a few counts. The rearrangement joins TRBV7-9 to TRBJ2-7; the match to TRBD2 covers 7 bases. J lost 2 bases, V lost 5 bases, and 12 bases had no gene match. Germline V gene data show CDR1 as SEHNR and CDR2 as FQNEAQ (reference sequence). The length of the CDR3 is 16 residues. The CDR3 nucleotides are TGTGCCAGCAGCCCCCGGACTAGTTCAAATCCCTACGAGCAGTACTTC. It translates to CASSPRTSSNPYEQYF.

The chain combines TRBV12-3 or TRBV12-4 with TRBJ1-6, with no clear D. V was shortened by 0 bases and J by 9 bases, with 6 bases between the two germline ends. The CDR3 spans 13 residues. CDR3 loop: CASSLASRSPLHF. DNA of the CDR3: TGTGCCAGCAGTTTAGCATCACGTTCACCCCTCCACTTT.

In its sample, this clonotype was seen a few times. The chain combines TRBV29-1 with TRBJ1-5; no clear D gene. V gave up 5 bases and J gave up 1 base, with 9 bases separating them. This CDR3 contains 13 residues. Germline CDR1 reads SQVTM; CDR2 reads ANQGSEA. The CDR3 loop is CSVRADSNQPQHF. In DNA, the CDR3 is TGCAGCGTTCGCGCGGACAGCAATCAGCCCCAGCATTTT.

The J gene is TRBJ2-1, the V gene TRBV14; TRBD1 agrees at 9 bases. CDR3 length equals 15 residues. Germline V CDR1 and CDR2: SGHDN, FVKESK. Germline trimming cut 2 bases from V and 7 bases from J; bases unmatched to any gene: 6. CDR3 DNA sequence: TGTGCCAGCAGCCAACACAGGGGGCTAGGGAATGAGCAGTTCTTC. The encoded protein is CASSQHRGLGNEQFF.

This clonotype has a handful of counts. The rearrangement links TRBV5-5 to TRBJ2-1; TRBD2 agrees at 12 bases. This CDR3 has 15 residues. Germline-derived CDR1 and CDR2 are SGHKS and YYEKEE (reference sequence). The V and J ends lost 1 base and 6 bases, in that order; junction bases with no gene match: 2. As DNA, the CDR3 is TGTGCCAGCAGCTTGTCTAGCGGGAGGGGCAATGAGCAGTTCTTC. This encodes CASSLSSGRGNEQFF.

The table lists this clonotype with a few counts. The chain uses TRBV7-8 and TRBJ1-2, with D tentatively TRBD1 (5 bases). CDR1 and CDR2 from the germline V gene are SGHVS and FQNEAQ. The length of the CDR3 is 12 residues. The ends were cut back, 5 bases at V and 8 bases at J, with 12 bases in the middle. DNA for the CDR3: TGTGCCAGCAGCCCCAGGGTGGGCGGCTACACCTTC. Protein sequence: CASSPRVGGYTF.

The chain carries TRBV5-4 and TRBJ1-1, with 8 bases fitting TRBD1. Per the germline V gene, CDR1 is SGHNT and CDR2 is YYREEE (reference sequence). This CDR3 contains 15 residues. V shed 4 bases and J 1 base; nucleotides not matched to a gene: 6. Written as DNA, the CDR3 is TGTGCCAGCAGCCGAGGGACAGGTAGGAACACTGAAGCTTTCTTT. Encoded protein: CASSRGTGRNTEAFF. Full variable domain (missing parts from reference TRBV5-4 and TRBJ1-1): ETGVTQSPTHLIKTRGQQVTLRCSSQSGHNTVSWYQQALGQGPQFIFQYYREEENGRGNFPPRFSGLQFPNYSSELNVNALELDDSALYLCASSRGTGRNTEAFFGQGTRLTVV.